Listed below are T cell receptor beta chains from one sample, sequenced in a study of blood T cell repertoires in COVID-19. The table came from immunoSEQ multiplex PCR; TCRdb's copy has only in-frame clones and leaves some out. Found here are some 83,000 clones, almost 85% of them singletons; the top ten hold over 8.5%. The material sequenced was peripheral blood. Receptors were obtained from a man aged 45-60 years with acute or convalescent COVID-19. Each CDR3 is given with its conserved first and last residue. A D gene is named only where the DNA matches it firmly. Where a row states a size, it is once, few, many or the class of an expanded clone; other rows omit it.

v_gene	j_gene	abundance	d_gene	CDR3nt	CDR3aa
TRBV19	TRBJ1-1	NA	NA	TGTGCCAGTAGTATACTTTCAGGGGCGAACACTGAAGCTTTCTTT	CASSILSGANTEAFF
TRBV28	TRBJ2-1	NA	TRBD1	TGTGCCAGCAGTCCCATCGGGACAGCATTTGAGCAGTTCTTC	CASSPIGTAFEQFF
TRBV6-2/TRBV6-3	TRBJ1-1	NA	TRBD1	TGTGCCAGCAGCCCGAGACAGGGGAAAGCTTTCTTT	CASSPRQGKAFF
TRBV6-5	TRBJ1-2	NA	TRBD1	TGTGCCAGCAGTTACTCGGCCGGGACAGGGGTCTATGGCTACACCTTC	CASSYSAGTGVYGYTF
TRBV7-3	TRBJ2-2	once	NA	TGTGCCAGCAGCTTAAGCGGAGGGTCGGCCGGGGAGCTGTTTTTT	CASSLSGGSAGELFF
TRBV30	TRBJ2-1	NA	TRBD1	TGTGCCTACAGGGGGGTTTACAATGAGCAGTTCTTC	CAYRGVYNEQFF
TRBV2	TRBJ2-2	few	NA	TGTGCCAGCAGTTCCTACACCGGGGAGCTGTTTTTT	CASSSYTGELFF
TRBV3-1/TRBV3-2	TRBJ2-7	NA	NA	TGTGCCAGCCGGCGGGGATCGTACGAGCAGTACTTC	CASRRGSYEQYF
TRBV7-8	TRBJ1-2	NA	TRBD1	TGTGCCGCTGGGGGACAGGGGGCATATGGCTACACCTTC	CAAGGQGAYGYTF
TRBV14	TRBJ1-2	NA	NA	TGTGCCAGCAGCCGACGGAGTACTTTTTCAGGCTACACCTTC	CASSRRSTFSGYTF
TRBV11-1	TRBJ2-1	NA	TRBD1	TGTGCCAGCAGGAAGCAGGACAGGGGGTTTGAGCAGTTCTTC	CASRKQDRGFEQFF
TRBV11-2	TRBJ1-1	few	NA	TGTGCCAGCAGCTCAGGGGTAAACACTGAAGCTTTCTTT	CASSSGVNTEAFF
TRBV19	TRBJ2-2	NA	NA	TGTGCCAGTAGTATAGATCGGGCCCTAACAAGAGCGGGCGCCGGGGAGCTGTTTTTT	CASSIDRALTRAGAGELFF
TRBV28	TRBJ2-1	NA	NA	TGTGCCAGCATGCGAGAAACCTACAATGAGCAGTTCTTC	CASMRETYNEQFF
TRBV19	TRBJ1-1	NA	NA	TGTGCCAGCCGAACAGGGTTTTCCCTGAACACTGAAGCTTTCTTT	CASRTGFSLNTEAFF
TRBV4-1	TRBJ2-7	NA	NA	TGCGCCAGCAGCCAAGGACCGGGCTACGAGCAGTACTTC	CASSQGPGYEQYF
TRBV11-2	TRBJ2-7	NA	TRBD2	TGTGCCAGCAGCTTAGGACTAGCGGGGCGAGACGAGCAGTACTTC	CASSLGLAGRDEQYF
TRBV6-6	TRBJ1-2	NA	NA	TGTGCCAGCAGTGCCCTTCGACTCGGCGAGTCGGTAGGCTACACCTTC	CASSALRLGESVGYTF
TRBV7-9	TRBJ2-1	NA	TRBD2	TGTGCCAGTGAGTCGACGGGAGGGTCCAATGAGCAGTTCTTC	CASESTGGSNEQFF
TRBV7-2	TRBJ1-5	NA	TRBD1	TGTGCCAGCAGTTACGTGGGGACAGGGGTCAGCAATCAGCCCCAGCATTTT	CASSYVGTGVSNQPQHF
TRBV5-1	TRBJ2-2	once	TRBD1	TGCGCCAGCAGCTTGACAGGGGACGGGGAGCTGTTTTTT	CASSLTGDGELFF
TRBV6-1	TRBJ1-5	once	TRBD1	TGTGCCAGCAGTGGGTATTACAGGGGGAATAGCAATCAGCCCCAGCATTTT	CASSGYYRGNSNQPQHF
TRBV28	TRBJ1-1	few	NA	TGTGCCAGCAGTTTGGGAGGGACGAACACTGAAGCTTTCTTT	CASSLGGTNTEAFF
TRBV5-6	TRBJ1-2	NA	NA	TGTGCCAGCAGCTTTACGGGATTTAACTATGGCTACACCTTC	CASSFTGFNYGYTF
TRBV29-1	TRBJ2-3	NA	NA	TGCAGCGCCCGGACTAGCACAGATACGCAGTATTTT	CSARTSTDTQYF
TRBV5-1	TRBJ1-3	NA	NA	TGCGCCAGCAGCTTGGAGACAGTCTCTGACTCTGGAAACACCATATATTTT	CASSLETVSDSGNTIYF
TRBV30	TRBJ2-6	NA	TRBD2	TGTGCCTGGAGTGTACTGGGAGGGCGTGGGGCCAACGTCCTGACTTTC	CAWSVLGGRGANVLTF
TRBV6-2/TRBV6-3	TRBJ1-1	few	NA	TGTGCCAGCAGTTTCTCCGGGACAAAGGGGCGCCCTGAAGCTTTCTTT	CASSFSGTKGRPEAFF
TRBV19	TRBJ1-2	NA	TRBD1	TGTGCCAGTAGCGGACAGGGGACTAACTATGGCTACACCTTC	CASSGQGTNYGYTF
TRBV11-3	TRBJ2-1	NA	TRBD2	TGTGCCAGCAGCTTACGCGGGACTAGCCTTGGCAATGAGCAGTTCTTC	CASSLRGTSLGNEQFF
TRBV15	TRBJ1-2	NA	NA	TGTGCCACCAGCAGAGACCGACAGCAAGAGGGCTACACCTTC	CATSRDRQQEGYTF
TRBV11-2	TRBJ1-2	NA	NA	TGTGCCAGCAGCTCAGGGAACTATGGCTACACCTTC	CASSSGNYGYTF
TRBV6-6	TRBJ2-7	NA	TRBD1	TGTGCCAGCAGTTCACAGGGGTCAGGGTACGAGCAGTACTTC	CASSSQGSGYEQYF
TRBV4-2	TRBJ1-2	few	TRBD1	TGTGCCAGCAGCCAAGATCGTTTCCGGGACAGGGGCGAGGGCTACACCTTC	CASSQDRFRDRGEGYTF
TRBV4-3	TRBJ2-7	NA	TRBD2	TGCGCCAGCAGCCAAGATTTCGGGGGGTACGAGCAGTACTTC	CASSQDFGGYEQYF
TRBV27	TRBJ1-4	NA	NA	TGTGCCAGCTGGCAACGGGGTTTGGCGGGTAATGAAAAACTGTTTTTT	CASWQRGLAGNEKLFF
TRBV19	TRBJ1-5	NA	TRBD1	TGTGCCAGTAGTATAAGACAGGGCGATCAGCCCCAGCATTTT	CASSIRQGDQPQHF
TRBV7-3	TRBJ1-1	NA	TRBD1	TGTGCCAGCAGCTCGGACAGGGTCGCTGAAGCTTTCTTT	CASSSDRVAEAFF
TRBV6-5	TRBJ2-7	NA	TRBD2	TGTGCCAGCAGCAGACTAGCGGGAGCCTACGAGCAGTACTTC	CASSRLAGAYEQYF
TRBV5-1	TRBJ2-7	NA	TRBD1	TGCGCCAGCAGCACCGGACAGGGGCCCTACGAGCAGTACTTC	CASSTGQGPYEQYF
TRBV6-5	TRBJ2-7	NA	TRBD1	TGTGCCAGCAGTTACTCCAAAGGGACAGGAGTGTACGAGCAGTACTTC	CASSYSKGTGVYEQYF
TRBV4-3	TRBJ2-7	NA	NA	TGCGCCAGCAGCCAAGACAGGGGACCCTACGAGCAGTACTTC	CASSQDRGPYEQYF
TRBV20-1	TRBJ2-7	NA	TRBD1	TGCAGTGCTAGTTCCGGGACAGCTATCTACGAGCAGTACTTC	CSASSGTAIYEQYF
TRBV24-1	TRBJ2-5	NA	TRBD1	TGTGCCACCAGTGATCCTGCGGGACAGGGATACCAAGAGACCCAGTACTTC	CATSDPAGQGYQETQYF
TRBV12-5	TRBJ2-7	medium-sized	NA	TGTGCTAGTGGTACCGGGACTTTCGAGCAGTACTTC	CASGTGTFEQYF
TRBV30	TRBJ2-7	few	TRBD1	TGTGCCGGCTATTCTACAGGGGGCCGTAACGAGCAGTACTTC	CAGYSTGGRNEQYF
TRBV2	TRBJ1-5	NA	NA	TGTGCCAGCAGAGGGACAAGGGGTATCAATCAGCCCCAGCATTTT	CASRGTRGINQPQHF
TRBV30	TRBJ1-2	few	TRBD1	TGTGCCTGGAGTGCAAACCTGGGACAGGGGCGAGGCTACACCTTC	CAWSANLGQGRGYTF